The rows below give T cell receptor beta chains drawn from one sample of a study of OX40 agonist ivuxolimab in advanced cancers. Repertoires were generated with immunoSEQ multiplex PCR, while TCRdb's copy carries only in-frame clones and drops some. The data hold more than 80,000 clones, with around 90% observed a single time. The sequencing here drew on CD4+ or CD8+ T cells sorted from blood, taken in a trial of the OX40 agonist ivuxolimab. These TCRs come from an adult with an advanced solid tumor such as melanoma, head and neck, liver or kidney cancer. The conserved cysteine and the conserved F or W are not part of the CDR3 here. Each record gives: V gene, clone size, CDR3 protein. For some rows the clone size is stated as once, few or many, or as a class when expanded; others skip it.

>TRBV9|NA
ASSGQGART
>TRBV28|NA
ANSLTLNTEAF
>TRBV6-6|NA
ASRRMEETQY
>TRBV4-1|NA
ASSQRTGSQRTEAF
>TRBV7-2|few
ASSLVPVSTDTQY
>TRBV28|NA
ASGKQGQETQY
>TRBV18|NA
ASSPGQGPPQH
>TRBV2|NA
AMYEDIHTDTQY
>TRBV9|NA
ASSEAGRGYEQY
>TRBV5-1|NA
ASSLHGAPETQY
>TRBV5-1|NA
ASSPGTRSLNEQF
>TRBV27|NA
ASRGRADTQY
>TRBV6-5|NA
ASSYRGTDIQY
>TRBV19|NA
ASRGTGLKNIQY